These 13 T cell receptor beta chains originate from one sample sequenced in a study of shared clonotypes between healthy human individuals. Naive-designated CD8 cells lacked CD45RO, were positively enriched for CCR7, and omitted terminally differentiated effector memory CD45RA+ cells. Data came from immunoSEQ multiplex PCR; TCRdb stores just in-frame clones and leaves some out. The profile shows 750,000 to 1,000,000 clones, 80% to 95% of them singletons. What was sequenced was naive CD8+ T cells sorted from blood. The receptors come from a man in his thirties or forties in good health.

Note on this clone: This sample also contains other DNA sequences that code for the same CDR3. J is TRBJ2-7 and V is TRBV6-6; D is unclear. The CDR3 runs 13 residues. Germline V gene sequence: CDR1 MNHNY, CDR2 SVGAGI (reference sequence). V was cut by 0 bases and J by 2 bases, with 5 bases left in between. CDR3 coding DNA: TGTGCCAGCAGTTACTCGGTTACCTACGAGCAGTACTTC. Translated: CASSYSVTYEQYF.

The chain recombines TRBV28 with TRBJ1-5; no definite D call. The CDR3 sequence is 14 residues long. V lost 5 bases, J lost 3 bases, and 11 bases lay in between. Germline assignment: CDR1 MDHEN and CDR2 SYDVKM. CDR3 amino acids: CASSPSRDNQPQHF. The CDR3, as DNA: TGTGCCAGCAGTCCCTCTAGGGACAATCAGCCCCAGCATTTT. The entire variable domain, with the rest obtained from reference TRBV28 and TRBJ1-5, is as follows: DVKVTQSSRYLVKRTGEKVFLECVQDMDHENMFWYRQDPGLGLRLIYFSYDVKMKEKGDIPEGYSVSREKKERFSLILESASTNQTSMYLCASSPSRDNQPQHFGDGTRLSIL.

This chain joins TRBV6-1 and TRBJ2-5, with D unclear. V was trimmed by 2 bases and J by 0 bases, leaving 10 bases between them. This CDR3 is 15 amino acids long. Germline CDR1 MNHNS, CDR2 SASEGT. The DNA for the CDR3 is TGTGCCAGCAGTGAATACCCACAGAACCAAGAGACCCAGTACTTC. Encoded protein: CASSEYPQNQETQYF.

This clone was observed once. This chain connects TRBV7-9 to TRBJ2-1; 9 nucleotides align to TRBD1. J was trimmed by 5 bases and V by 4 bases; bases with no gene match: 3. The CDR3 covers 14 residues. Germline V gene sequence: CDR1 SEHNR, CDR2 FQNEAQ (reference sequence). The CDR3 DNA reads TGTGCCAGCAGCTCCGGGACAGGGAACAATGAGCAGTTCTTC. Translated: CASSSGTGNNEQFF. Drawing the rest from reference TRBV7-9 and TRBJ2-1, the complete variable domain is DTGVSQNPRHKITKRGQNVTFRCDPISEHNRLYWYRQTLGQGPEFLTYFQNEAQLEKSRLLSDRFSAERPKGSFSTLEIQRTEQGDSAMYLCASSSGTGNNEQFFGPGTRLTVL.

This clone was observed a handful of times. V gene TRBV4-1 combines with J gene TRBJ1-4, with D possibly being TRBD1 (5 bases). CDR1 and CDR2 from the germline V gene are MGHRA and YSYEKL. The CDR3 contains 17 residues. Trimming pared 3 bases from V and 7 bases from J, leaving 21 bases between. The CDR3 DNA sequence: TGCGCCAGCAGCCATCCCCCTGATGCTCCTAGGGGTGAAAAACTGTTTTTT. It translates to CASSHPPDAPRGEKLFF.

On this clone: Other DNA sequences in the sample encode the same CDR3. The rearrangement links TRBV6-5 to TRBJ1-2; D is ambiguous. The CDR3 is 12 residues long. V lost 3 bases and J lost 5, with 7 bases in between. Germline V lookup: CDR1 MNHEY, CDR2 SVGAGI. In nucleotides, the CDR3 is TGTGCCAGCAGTTATGGTGGATATGGCTACACCTTC. Amino acids: CASSYGGYGYTF.

The V gene is TRBV27, the J gene TRBJ2-7, with D perhaps matching TRBD2 (5 bases). The CDR3 sequence is 17 residues long. The V gene lost 6 bases and the J gene lost 3 bases, with 24 bases spanning the gap. Germline CDR1 MNHEY, CDR2 SMNVEV (reference sequence). The CDR3 protein is CASRSIELTGSGYEQYF. The CDR3, as DNA: TGTGCCAGCAGAAGCATAGAATTAACGGGAAGCGGCTACGAGCAGTACTTC.

The CDR3 is CASSLGDGGMGTDTQYF. CDR3 bases: TGTGCCAGCAGCTTAGGGGATGGCGGGATGGGCACAGATACGCAGTATTTT. The chain employs TRBV7-9 and TRBJ2-3; possible D gene TRBD2, 6 bases. Germline CDR1 is SEHNR and CDR2 is FQNEAQ (reference sequence). V gave up 1 base and J gave up 1 base, with 15 bases separating them. The CDR3 has 17 residues.

V usage is TRBV9 and J usage is TRBJ1-4, with D possibly matching TRBD1 (5 bases). The V and J ends lost 3 bases and 10 bases respectively, with 19 bases between them. This CDR3 spans 15 amino acids. Germline values: CDR1 SGDLS, CDR2 YYNGEE. CDR3 in amino acids: CASSATGPLDGKLFF. The CDR3 nucleotides read TGTGCCAGCAGCGCTACGGGACCTCTGGACGGAAAACTGTTTTTT.

This clone was picked up one time. The chain recombines TRBV15 with TRBJ2-1; 8 bases fit TRBD2. CDR1 and CDR2 from the germline V gene are LNHNV and YYDKDF (reference sequence). J was trimmed by 8 bases and V by 1 base; bases with no gene match: 7. The CDR3 sequence is 15 residues long. For the CDR3, the DNA is TGTGCCACCAGCAGAGCGGGAGGGCCGGGCCATGAGCAGTTCTTC. Residues: CATSRAGGPGHEQFF.

The genes are TRBV28 and TRBJ2-7; 9 positions agree with TRBD2. The trim removed 6 bases at V and 6 bases at J, leaving 12 bases unmatched. Germline assignment: CDR1 MDHEN and CDR2 SYDVKM. The CDR3 extends over 15 amino acids. This CDR3 reads CASSPVSSGSSEQYF. Written as DNA, the CDR3 is TGTGCCAGCAGCCCGGTGAGTAGCGGGAGCAGCGAGCAGTACTTC. Combining the CDR3 with reference TRBV28 and TRBJ2-7 gives the whole variable domain DVKVTQSSRYLVKRTGEKVFLECVQDMDHENMFWYRQDPGLGLRLIYFSYDVKMKEKGDIPEGYSVSREKKERFSLILESASTNQTSMYLCASSPVSSGSSEQYFGPGTRLTVT.

The chain combines TRBV6-1 with TRBJ1-3; tentative D call: TRBD1 (6 bases). The CDR3 consists of 13 residues. Germline V gene sequence: CDR1 MNHNS, CDR2 SASEGT. The V end was cut by 6 bases, the J end by 4 bases, with 10 bases between. The CDR3 sequence: CASRTGGGNTIYF. CDR3 in DNA: TGTGCCAGCAGGACGGGGGGCGGAAACACCATATATTTT.

J is TRBJ2-2 and V is TRBV5-1, with D possibly being TRBD2 (6 bases). The CDR3 runs to 16 residues. V dropped 0 bases and J dropped 6 bases, with 15 bases sitting between them. The germline V gene encodes CDR1 SGHRS and CDR2 YFSETQ. The CDR3 reads CASSLEPGSEAGELFF. CDR3 nucleotides: TGCGCCAGCAGCTTGGAACCCGGGAGCGAGGCCGGGGAGCTGTTTTTT.